This T cell receptor (beta chain) was identified in a study of low-dose radiotherapy and immunotherapy resistance in tumors. Overall study: Cohort 2 received 1 Gy per fraction every two weeks, totaling 13 Gy over 26 weeks. Daily oral aspirin at 300 mg began on cycle 1 day 1 and lasted four cycles.

The time point was: before trial treatment. Low-dose radiotherapy and low-dose cyclophosphamide, together with aspirin, ipilimumab and nivolumab, were given to donors. A roughly 19-cycle PCR with a constant-region primer and V-primer adapter amplified TCRs. MiXCR, applied by TCRdb to the reads, yields one record per CDR3 protein. Among tens of thousands of distinct CDR3 sequences listed, over 9.5% were seen once. This clonotype was seen repeatedly, ten times or more. The TCR comes from a female donor with ovarian cancer. The sample here was PBMCs, taken before treatment.

The CDR3 reads CSIFREAGEQYF. CDR3 bases: TGCAGCATCTTCCGGGAGGCAGGCGAGCAGTACTTC. This chain joins TRBV29-1 and TRBJ2-7; 7 bases align to TRBD2. There are 12 residues in the CDR3. In germline, CDR1 is SQVTM, CDR2 ANQGSEA. Losses at the gene ends were 8 bases for V and 6 bases for J; bases not matched to a gene: 10.